Given below is one TCR beta chain in context. Participant-given clinical history determined each cohort assignment. In the study's own analysis: Amplified reference gene primers provided the basis for estimating nucleated cell counts. TCRdb's table, derived via immunoSEQ multiplex PCR, lists solely in-frame clones and lacks some. V, J and clone size are those of that table, while D and trimming were read from the DNA. Of 250,000 to 300,000 clones listed, about 89% are singletons. This sample is drawn from a study of blood T cell repertoires in COVID-19. What was sequenced was PBMCs or T cells enriched from blood (not recorded which). The TCR originated in a man aged 40-49 years who had recovered from COVID-19.

Here the CDR3 DNA reads TGTGCCAGCCCTAGGTCGGGACAGGTGAACACTGAAGCTTTCTTT. This codes for CASPRSGQVNTEAFF. This chain connects TRBV18 to TRBJ1-1; the match to TRBD1 covers 8 bases. The ends lost 8 bases at V and 0 bases at J; junction bases unmatched: 8. Germline V gives CDR1 KGHSH, CDR2 LQKENI. The CDR3 extends over 15 amino acids.